This entry lists 27 T cell receptor beta chains sequenced from one sample in a study of cytomegalovirus exposure and HLA in healthy donors. PCR employed 60 Vbeta and 13 Jbeta primers. Here immunoSEQ multiplex PCR was the method, and the copy in TCRdb shows in-frame clones only, minus some. The table records around 98,000 clones, roughly three quarters of them present only once. Material: PBMCs. These receptors were taken from a man aged 35 to 55 in good health and CMV-seronegative.

The genes are TRBV18 and TRBJ1-5, with TRBD1 matching 9 bases. The CDR3 is 16 amino acids. V gave up 5 bases and J gave up 11 bases; unmatched junction bases: 16. Per germline, CDR1 KGHSH and CDR2 LQKENI. DNA for the CDR3: TGTGCCAGCTCAGGAGGACGGGACAGGGTAGGGTTGACCCAGCATTTT. Amino acid sequence: CASSGGRDRVGLTQHF. Supplemented by reference TRBV18 and TRBJ1-5, the full variable domain reads NAGVMQNPRHLVRRRGQEARLRCSPMKGHSHVYWYRQLPEEGLKFMVYLQKENIIDESGMPKERFSAEFPKEGPSILRIQQVVRGDSAAYFCASSGGRDRVGLTQHFGDGTRLSIL.

This clone has only a few counts. This chain connects TRBV25-1 to TRBJ2-5; D is unclear. Trimming pared 1 base from V and 4 bases from J, leaving 4 bases between. The CDR3 has 12 amino acids. The germline V gene has CDR1 MGHDK and CDR2 SYGVNS. The DNA of the CDR3 is TGTGCCAGCAGTGAATTAGTAGAGACCCAGTACTTC. Protein sequence: CASSELVETQYF.

This clone was counted a few times. The chain couples TRBV5-5 to TRBJ1-5, with D possibly being TRBD1 (6 bases). Trimming took off 0 bases at V and 6 bases at J, with 10 bases between the two ends. CDR1 and CDR2 (germline): SGHKS, YYEKEE (reference sequence). The CDR3 extends over 14 amino acids. CDR3 DNA sequence: TGTGCCAGCAGCTTGGAGCAGGGGACTCAGCCCCAGCATTTT. Amino acids: CASSLEQGTQPQHF.

This clone has a handful of counts. The V and J genes are TRBV19 and TRBJ2-7; perhaps TRBD1 as D (5 bases). Looked up from germline, CDR1 is LNHDA and CDR2 is SQIVND (reference sequence). The CDR3 is made up of 15 amino acids. Trimming pared 2 bases from V and 2 bases from J, leaving 13 bases between. DNA of the CDR3: TGTGCCAGTAGTATAAGGGGCCAGGCGCCCTACGAGCAGTACTTC. This translates into CASSIRGQAPYEQYF.

The rearrangement joins TRBV7-8 to TRBJ1-3, with D possibly TRBD1 on 5 matching bases. Trimming shortened V by 0 bases and J by 4 bases, and 16 bases separated the two germline ends. Germline-derived CDR1 and CDR2 are SGHVS and FQNEAQ. The CDR3 loop spans 17 amino acids. The CDR3 DNA is TGTGCCAGCAGCTTAGCTCTGGGTGGGGGACTCGGAAACACCATATATTTT. Translating gives CASSLALGGGLGNTIYF.

This chain links TRBV6-1 with TRBJ1-2, with D tentatively TRBD1 (6 bases). Germline CDR1 is MNHNS and CDR2 is SASEGT. Trimming pared 2 bases from V and 8 bases from J, leaving 15 bases between. The CDR3 has 14 residues. CDR3 sequence reads: CASSETTFRGGYTF. The CDR3 DNA reads TGTGCCAGCAGTGAAACGACGTTTAGGGGGGGCTACACCTTC.

This clone has only a few counts. The rearrangement joins TRBV18 to TRBJ1-1; D perhaps matches TRBD1 (5 bases). Germline values: CDR1 KGHSH, CDR2 LQKENI. The CDR3 is made up of 13 amino acids. The V end lost 2 bases, the J end lost 4 bases, and 8 bases lay between the germline ends. CDR3 sequence: CASSPVRGTEAFF. DNA for the CDR3: TGTGCCAGCTCACCAGTTAGGGGCACTGAAGCTTTCTTT.

The chain links TRBV5-1 to TRBJ2-7, with 11 bases aligning to TRBD1. The CDR3 is 15 amino acids. Germline trimming cut 3 bases from V and 2 bases from J; bases unmatched to any gene: 4. CDR1 is SGHRS and CDR2 is YFSETQ in the germline V gene. The CDR3 bases are TGCGCCAGCAGCTGGGGGACAGGGGGGACCTACGAGCAGTACTTC. It translates to CASSWGTGGTYEQYF.

The chain has TRBV19 and TRBJ2-5; TRBD1 matches at 8 bases. Trimming removed 6 bases from V and 2 bases from J; junction bases left unmatched: 2. Looked up from germline, CDR1 is LNHDA and CDR2 is SQIVND (reference sequence). The CDR3 runs to 13 residues. The CDR3, as DNA: TGTGCCAGTAGGAGGACAGGGCAAGAGACCCAGTACTTC. It codes for CASRRTGQETQYF.

The chain joins TRBV30 to TRBJ2-7; TRBD2 might be the D (7 bases). The germline V and J ends were trimmed by 5 bases and 3 bases, with 17 bases remaining between them. The CDR3 spans 14 residues. Germline-derived CDR1 and CDR2 are GTSNPN and SVGIG (reference sequence). The CDR3 spells CAWSGTGGYYEQYF. The CDR3 bases are TGTGCCTGGTCAGGGACGGGGGGCTACTACGAGCAGTACTTC. Full variable domain (missing parts from reference TRBV30 and TRBJ2-7): SQTIHQWPATLVQPVGSPLSLECTVEGTSNPNLYWYRQAAGRGLQLLFYSVGIGQISSEVPQNLSASRPQDRQFILSSKKLLLSDSGFYLCAWSGTGGYYEQYFGPGTRLTVT.

This rearrangement joins TRBV25-1 to TRBJ2-7, with a tentative D call TRBD1 (5 bases). V lost 5 bases to trimming and J lost 6 bases, with 8 bases between them. From germline, CDR1 is MGHDK and CDR2 SYGVNS. This CDR3 has 11 residues. CDR3 residues: CASSQQVEQYF. Written as DNA, the CDR3 is TGTGCCAGCAGTCAACAGGTCGAGCAGTACTTC.

The rearrangement joins TRBV25-1 to TRBJ2-5, with 12 bases identical to TRBD1. The junction had 7 bases not matched to a gene; V was cut back by 3 bases and J by 5 bases. The CDR3 totals 16 residues. Germline CDR1 reads MGHDK; CDR2 reads SYGVNS. CDR3 nucleotide sequence: TGTGCCAGCAGTGATCCCGGGACAGGGGGCGGGGAGACCCAGTACTTC. It specifies CASSDPGTGGGETQYF.

The V gene is TRBV14, the J gene TRBJ2-7; D is unclear. The V and J ends lost 0 bases and 4 bases respectively, with 16 bases between them. Germline CDR1 and CDR2: SGHDN and FVKESK. The CDR3 has 16 amino acids. The CDR3: CASSQDPFFVEYEQYF. CDR3 nucleotides: TGTGCCAGCAGCCAAGATCCGTTTTTTGTGGAGTACGAGCAGTACTTC.

Of note for this clone: Its ends do not fully match the called genes, so a read error is possible. CDR3 residues: CATRDIFGTDTLYF. The DNA of the CDR3 is TGTGCCACCAGGGACATTTTCGGCACAGATACGCTGTATTTT. The chain couples TRBV25-1 to TRBJ2-3; a possible D gene is TRBD1 (6 bases). This CDR3 has 14 amino acids. Germline lookup yields CDR1 MGHDK and CDR2 SYGVNS.

The V gene is TRBV2, the J gene TRBJ1-1; D unresolved. Germline loops: CDR1 SNHLY, CDR2 FYNNEI. CDR3 length equals 15 residues. The ends were cut back, 6 bases at V and 0 bases at J, with 14 bases in the middle. The CDR3 here is CASRDGRAMNTEAFF. CDR3 nucleotide sequence: TGTGCCAGCAGAGACGGGAGAGCAATGAACACTGAAGCTTTCTTT. Complete variable domain (other parts from reference TRBV2 and TRBJ1-1): EPEVTQTPSHQVTQMGQEVILRCVPISNHLYFYWYRQILGQKVEFLVSFYNNEISEKSEIFDDQFSVERPDGSNFTLKIRSTKLEDSAMYFCASRDGRAMNTEAFFGQGTRLTVV.

A single count supports this clone. This sequence joins TRBV5-1 and TRBJ2-7; 11 positions agree with TRBD1. Trimming cost V 6 bases and J 3 bases; bases outside gene matches: 8. Germline lookup yields CDR1 SGHRS and CDR2 YFSETQ. This CDR3 is 15 amino acids long. DNA for the CDR3: TGCGCCAGCACGGAATGGACAGGGGGCGGCTACGAGCAGTACTTC. It translates to CASTEWTGGGYEQYF.

V gene TRBV9 combines with J gene TRBJ1-2; TRBD1 matches at 9 bases. Germline-derived CDR1 and CDR2 are SGDLS and YYNGEE. The CDR3 length is 15 residues. Trimming took 4 bases from V and 8 from J; bases not matched to a gene: 12. The CDR3 spells CASSPTLGQGGGYTF. The CDR3 DNA sequence: TGTGCCAGCAGCCCCACCCTGGGACAGGGCGGAGGCTACACCTTC.

CDR3 sequence reads: CASSLATGGAGWGNQPQHF. The CDR3 DNA sequence: TGTGCCAGCAGCTTAGCGACAGGGGGCGCAGGGTGGGGGAATCAGCCCCAGCATTTT. V is TRBV7-9 and J is TRBJ1-5; 10 positions agree with TRBD1. CDR1 SEHNR and CDR2 FQNEAQ come from the germline V gene (reference sequence). The trim removed 0 bases at V and 4 bases at J, leaving 12 bases unmatched. There are 19 residues in the CDR3. The whole variable domain, remainder taken from reference TRBV7-9 and TRBJ1-5, is DTGVSQNPRHKITKRGQNVTFRCDPISEHNRLYWYRQTLGQGPEFLTYFQNEAQLEKSRLLSDRFSAERPKGSFSTLEIQRTEQGDSAMYLCASSLATGGAGWGNQPQHFGDGTRLSIL.

This clone has only a few counts. J is TRBJ1-2 and V is TRBV5-5, with D possibly TRBD1 on 5 matching bases. V was clipped by 7 bases and J by 7 bases, with 20 bases between them. Per the germline V gene, CDR1 is SGHKS and CDR2 is YYEKEE (reference sequence). CDR3 length: 14 amino acids. CDR3 DNA sequence: TGTGCCAGCGCCCACCCCGCCAGGGAAAGTGGCTACACCTTC. It specifies CASAHPARESGYTF.

The chain joins TRBV9 to TRBJ1-1, with D maybe TRBD1 (6 bases). Germline CDR1 reads SGDLS; CDR2 reads YYNGEE. The CDR3 is made up of 15 amino acids. V was shortened by 0 bases and J by 5 bases, with 14 bases between the two germline ends. The CDR3 region is CASSVGGQASTEAFF. CDR3 coding DNA: TGTGCCAGCAGCGTAGGGGGACAAGCTTCGACTGAAGCTTTCTTT.

The DNA of the CDR3 is TGCGCCAGCAGCTACGACCTGGGACAGGGAGGTTACGAGCAGTACTTC. Encoded protein: CASSYDLGQGGYEQYF. The chain joins TRBV5-1 to TRBJ2-7; 9 positions match TRBD1. Germline CDR1 reads SGHRS; CDR2 reads YFSETQ. There are 16 residues in the CDR3. J gave up 4 bases and V 3 bases, and 11 bases lay outside the gene matches.

The V and J genes are TRBV15 and TRBJ2-1, with a tentative D call TRBD1 (6 bases). The CDR3 spans 13 residues. Trimming took off 5 bases at V and 4 bases at J, with 9 bases between the two ends. CDR1 and CDR2 from the germline V gene are LNHNV and YYDKDF (reference sequence). CDR3 sequence: CATSSGEYNEQFF. The CDR3 DNA reads TGTGCCACCAGCTCAGGGGAGTACAATGAGCAGTTCTTC.

The chain uses TRBV25-1 and TRBJ2-1, with TRBD1 matching over 11 bases. Germline lookup yields CDR1 MGHDK and CDR2 SYGVNS. The CDR3 covers 17 residues. The V segment lost 1 base and the J segment 8 bases; nucleotides outside the gene matches: 10. The CDR3 loop is CASSEWGGTGGGDEQFF. CDR3 DNA: TGTGCCAGCAGTGAATGGGGAGGGACAGGGGGTGGGGATGAGCAGTTCTTC. Combining the CDR3 with reference TRBV25-1 and TRBJ2-1 gives the whole variable domain EADIYQTPRYLVIGTGKKITLECSQTMGHDKMYWYQQDPGMELHLIHYSYGVNSTEKGDLSSESTVSRIRTEHFPLTLESARPSHTSQYLCASSEWGGTGGGDEQFFGPGTRLTVL.

The chain couples TRBV5-1 to TRBJ1-2; maybe TRBD1 (5 bases). V was clipped by 3 bases and J by 6 bases, with 12 bases between them. CDR1 is SGHRS, CDR2 YFSETQ, per germline. The CDR3 loop spans 13 amino acids. The CDR3, as DNA: TGCGCCAGCAGCTATCTCGGGGGGAATGGCTACACCTTC. This codes for CASSYLGGNGYTF.

This chain joins TRBV18 and TRBJ1-1, with D possibly being TRBD1 (5 bases). V lost 3 bases and J lost 2, with 16 bases in between. The CDR3 sequence is 16 residues long. In germline, CDR1 is KGHSH, CDR2 LQKENI. In DNA, the CDR3 is TGTGCCAGCTCACCTCGGGACGGAGGGGTAAACACTGAAGCTTTCTTT. It is translated as CASSPRDGGVNTEAFF.

Note on this clone: Other DNA sequences in the sample encode the same CDR3. The rearrangement uses TRBV6-5 and TRBJ1-2, with 9 positions matching TRBD1. Germline CDR1 and CDR2: MNHEY and SVGAGI. The CDR3 consists of 14 residues. V dropped 5 bases and J dropped 2; count of bases not matched to a gene: 3. The CDR3 region has the DNA TGTGCCAGCAGTCTTGGACAGGGGAACTATGGCTACACCTTC. Its translation is CASSLGQGNYGYTF.

The V gene is TRBV9, the J gene TRBJ2-7, with D unresolved. The V and J ends lost 2 bases and 2 bases respectively, with 8 bases between them. This CDR3 has 13 amino acids. Per the germline V gene, CDR1 is SGDLS and CDR2 is YYNGEE. CDR3: CASSVARTYEQYF. As DNA, the CDR3 is TGTGCCAGCAGCGTGGCACGTACCTACGAGCAGTACTTC.